The entry that follows covers one T cell receptor (beta chain) sequence. The CDR3 is 16 residues long. From germline, CDR1 is SEHNR and CDR2 FQNEAQ (reference sequence). The ends lost 2 bases at V and 2 bases at J; junction bases unmatched: 6. Sequencing was performed with immunoSEQ multiplex PCR; in TCRdb, only in-frame clones are kept and a portion is missing. The sample contains around 230,000 clones, 81% of which appear only once. The record originates from a study of blood T cell repertoires in COVID-19. For the study at large: The analysed material was cDNA or gDNA that came from T cells, B-cell-depleted T cells, or PBMCs.

The sequence derives from an elderly woman with acute or convalescent COVID-19. The V gene is TRBV7-9, the J gene TRBJ2-3, with TRBD2 matching 8 bases. Sequencing was done on a sample of peripheral blood. CDR3 residues: CASSLITSGTTDTQYF. For the CDR3, the DNA is TGTGCCAGCAGCTTAATCACTAGCGGAACCACAGATACGCAGTATTTT.